This TCR beta chain came from a study of shared clonotypes between healthy human individuals. Measured with immunoSEQ multiplex PCR; TCRdb has only the in-frame clones, and not every one. Here the sample spans about 820,000 clones, over 90% being singletons. Germline lookup yields CDR1 LGHNA and CDR2 YSLEER. V shed 2 bases, J shed 5 bases, and the junction held 3 bases outside the gene matches. The CDR3 runs 15 residues. Terminally differentiated effector memory CD45RA+ cells were excluded from the naive CD8 cells, which were CD45RO-negative and positively selected for CCR7. Sequenced: naive CD8+ T cells sorted from blood. This sequence originates from a young man in good health. This rearrangement joins TRBV4-3 to TRBJ1-5; 10 bases align to TRBD1. The DNA for the CDR3 is TGCGCCAGCAGCCAACCTGGGACAGGGGATCAGCCCCAGCATTTT. It is translated as CASSQPGTGDQPQHF.